This T cell receptor beta chain was obtained from a study of identical twins. Study-level points and caveats: One should note that invariant MAIT and iNKT cells could partly confound zero-insertion analyses. Shared out-of-frame alpha sequences (those common to twins) showed excess low generation probability. The conclusions drew on cross-sectional statistical analysis instead of tracking the same donors.

One entry per CDR3 protein, called by TCRdb with MiXCR from the 5' RACE reads. The sample lists 500,000 or so distinct CDR3 sequences; over 12% were seen once. Germline V gene lookup returns CDR1 SQVTM and CDR2 ANQGSEA. This CDR3 region has 18 residues. Between the trimmed V and J ends, which lost 6 bases and 0 bases, there was a span of 24 bases. This clonotype was seen more than once but under ten times. What it binds is unknown. Among all donors, each was a healthy Caucasian. This same sample was also taken into another study, of yellow fever vaccine responses in identical twins.

The sample taken for sequencing was CD4+ T cells sorted from blood. The TCR sequence derives from a woman aged 18-29 years in good health. The chain carries TRBV29-1 and TRBJ1-3, with no clear D. CDR3 residues: CSVTDYVPSPISGNTIYF. The DNA for the CDR3 is TGCAGCGTAACAGATTATGTTCCGAGCCCCATCTCTGGAAACACCATATATTTT.